The text below deals with one T cell receptor (beta chain). Its specificity is unknown. These data are taken from a study of shared clonotypes between healthy human individuals. Whole-study findings and limits: Memory subsets generally showed smaller estimated richness than naive subsets did.

The assay was immunoSEQ multiplex PCR, and TCRdb's table has in-frame clones only and misses some. Of around 1.5 million clones in the sample, around 98% were seen once. Germline CDR1 and CDR2: SQVTM and ANQGSEA. V shed 4 bases and J shed 7 bases, with 13 bases lying between them. The CDR3 is made up of 13 amino acids. Material for sequencing was naive CD4+ T cells sorted from blood. Subset meaning: CD45RA+ positively selected. The sequence was obtained from a man aged 25-45 years in good health. This chain joins TRBV29-1 and TRBJ2-2, with D possibly TRBD2 on 5 matching bases. CDR3: CSVGLLEGGELFF. Here the CDR3 DNA reads TGCAGCGTTGGGCTCCTAGAGGGCGGGGAGCTGTTTTTT.